The 31 T cell receptor beta chains reported below all come from one sample, sequenced in a study of T-cell reconstitution after alpha-beta-depleted transplantation in children. Unique molecular identifiers were incorporated during preparation of the TCRbeta library. TCRdb passed the PCR reads through MiXCR, listing each CDR3 protein once. Of hundreds of thousands of distinct CDR3 sequences listed, about an eighth are singletons. The sequencing here drew on PBMCs, mostly from graft donor cells, taken 360 days after TCRalphabeta/CD19-depleted stem cell transplant. The receptors shown here come from a male patient aged 5 to 17 who had a stem cell transplant for acute myeloid leukemia, so the T cells may come from the graft donor.

This clonotype showed up just a few times. V and J are TRBV6-1 and TRBJ1-3; D might be TRBD1 (5 bases). Germline CDR1 is MNHNS and CDR2 is SASEGT. V dropped 6 bases and J dropped 2 bases, with 20 bases sitting between them. The CDR3 is 17 amino acids. For the CDR3, the DNA is TGTGCCAGCAGGCCCAACGTTCAAGGGGCGGCTGGAAACACCATATATTTT. This sequence encodes CASRPNVQGAAGNTIYF.

This clonotype showed up many times. This chain links TRBV27 with TRBJ2-7; unclear D gene. The CDR3 totals 14 residues. Per the germline V gene, CDR1 is MNHEY and CDR2 is SMNVEV (reference sequence). V was pared by 1 base and J by 2 bases, with 9 bases between. Here the CDR3 reads CASSLWVGAYEQYF. The DNA of the CDR3 is TGTGCCAGCAGTTTATGGGTCGGAGCCTACGAGCAGTACTTC.

This chain connects TRBV12-3 or TRBV12-4 to TRBJ2-5, with unresolved D. The germline V and J ends were trimmed by 7 bases and 2 bases, with 17 bases remaining between them. The CDR3 covers 15 residues. CDR3 DNA sequence: TGTGCCAGCACCTGGGGTGGGCAGATTCAAGAGACCCAGTACTTC. This sequence encodes CASTWGGQIQETQYF.

The rearrangement links TRBV7-3 to TRBJ2-1, with a weak D call TRBD2 (6 bases). This CDR3 comprises 14 residues. Per the germline V gene, CDR1 is SGHTA and CDR2 is FQGTGA. The V end lost 3 bases, the J end lost 9 bases, and 15 bases lay between the germline ends. CDR3 amino acids: CASSFSTPGGEQFF. CDR3 DNA: TGTGCCAGCAGCTTCTCGACTCCCGGGGGTGAGCAGTTCTTC.

This chain links TRBV20-1 with TRBJ2-5; 12 nucleotides match TRBD2. The CDR3 covers 15 residues. Germline CDR1 and CDR2: DFQATT and SNEGSKA (reference sequence). Losses at the gene ends were 6 bases for V and 2 bases for J; bases not matched to a gene: 7. The CDR3 here is CSATGLAGPQETQYF. CDR3 coding DNA: TGCAGTGCAACTGGACTAGCGGGACCTCAAGAGACCCAGTACTTC.

This clonotype occurred many times. This rearrangement joins TRBV7-9 to TRBJ2-1; 7 nucleotides agree with TRBD1. This CDR3 is built from 15 residues. The V gene end was trimmed by 5 bases and the J gene end by 10 bases; junction bases not matched to a gene: 14. In germline, CDR1 is SEHNR, CDR2 FQNEAQ (reference sequence). The CDR3 DNA sequence: TGTGCCAGCAGCCTAGGTAGCGTGGCGGACAGGGAGCAGTTCTTC. This gives the protein CASSLGSVADREQFF.

This clonotype occurred many times. The rearrangement joins TRBV4-1 to TRBJ1-2, with a tentative D call TRBD1 (5 bases). V lost 3 bases to trimming and J lost 0 bases, with 11 bases between them. The germline CDR1 and CDR2 sequences are MGHRA and YSYEKL. The CDR3 runs to 15 residues. CDR3: CASSQTDTSNYGYTF. CDR3 DNA sequence: TGCGCCAGCAGCCAGACAGACACCTCTAACTATGGCTACACCTTC.

This clonotype was counted many times. V usage is TRBV5-5 and J usage is TRBJ2-7; tentatively, D is TRBD1 (6 bases). The CDR3 is 16 residues long. With 0 bases removed from V and 1 base from J, the gap between germline ends came to 14 bases. CDR1 and CDR2 (germline): SGHKS, YYEKEE (reference sequence). CDR3 DNA sequence: TGTGCCAGCAGCTTGGAATTGAACAGGGCGTCCTACGAGCAGTACTTC. Protein sequence: CASSLELNRASYEQYF.

This clonotype has more than one count but fewer than ten. This rearrangement joins TRBV7-6 to TRBJ2-5; weak D call: TRBD1 (5 bases). CDR1 is SGHVS, CDR2 FNYEAQ, per germline. The length of the CDR3 is 14 residues. Trimming stripped 1 base from V and 5 bases from J, with 11 bases between. The CDR3 region is CASSLVQGRETQYF. Written as DNA, the CDR3 is TGTGCCAGCAGCTTAGTCCAGGGTCGGGAGACCCAGTACTTC.

This clonotype came up a few times. The chain carries TRBV14 and TRBJ2-1; 13 nucleotides align to TRBD2. V lost 4 bases and J lost 2; bases outside the gene matches: 8. Looked up from germline, CDR1 is SGHDN and CDR2 is FVKESK. The length of the CDR3 is 18 residues. CDR3 residues: CASSPRTSGSGAYNEQFF. CDR3 in DNA: TGTGCCAGCAGCCCGCGGACTAGCGGGAGTGGGGCCTACAATGAGCAGTTCTTC.

This clonotype was seen more than once but under ten times. V gene TRBV29-1 combines with J gene TRBJ2-7, with TRBD2 matching over 16 bases. Germline-derived CDR1 and CDR2 are SQVTM and ANQGSEA. CDR3 length equals 19 residues. V trimming: 1 base; J trimming: 5 bases; junction bases outside the gene matches: 14. The CDR3 DNA reads as TGCAGCGTTGAAGTTTCCCCGGGACTAGCGGGAGGGCCCGCTAACGAGCAGTACTTC. It translates to CSVEVSPGLAGGPANEQYF.

This chain uses TRBV6-2 or TRBV6-3 with TRBJ2-5; tentative D call: TRBD2 (5 bases). From germline, CDR1 is MNHEY and CDR2 SVGEGT. This CDR3 spans 16 amino acids. The germline V and J ends were trimmed by 1 base and 7 bases, with 19 bases remaining between them. DNA for the CDR3: TGTGCCAGCAGTTACTTCCGGGGAGCCTCTGGTTGGACCCAGTACTTC. This gives the protein CASSYFRGASGWTQYF.

The rearrangement uses TRBV20-1 and TRBJ1-5; D unclear. The V end lost 3 bases, the J end lost 1 base, and 7 bases lay between the germline ends. Per germline, CDR1 DFQATT and CDR2 SNEGSKA (reference sequence). The CDR3 is 13 amino acids. In DNA form, the CDR3 reads TGCAGTGCTAGTCCTGGGAGCAATCAGCCCCAGCATTTT. It specifies CSASPGSNQPQHF.

This clonotype has a handful of counts. The chain joins TRBV12-3 or TRBV12-4 to TRBJ2-5, with TRBD1 matching 9 bases. There are 18 residues in the CDR3. V trimming: 6 bases; J trimming: 5 bases; junction bases outside the gene matches: 19. Here the CDR3 DNA reads TGTGCCAGCAGCCCAGGTCCTTTCGGGACAGGGATCGAGGAGACCCAGTACTTC. It yields the protein CASSPGPFGTGIEETQYF.

This clonotype came up many times. The chain carries TRBV28 and TRBJ1-1; the D is unclear. Trimming removed 5 bases at V and 4 bases at J, with 8 bases between. CDR1 is MDHEN and CDR2 is SYDVKM in the germline V gene. The CDR3 totals 12 residues. The CDR3 loop is CASSGLFTEAFF. The CDR3 DNA follows: TGTGCCAGCAGTGGATTATTCACTGAAGCTTTCTTT.

This clonotype was picked up a small number of times. The V and J genes are TRBV28 and TRBJ2-4; the D gene is possibly TRBD2 (6 bases). This CDR3 spans 17 amino acids. The V end lost 3 bases, the J end lost 1 base, and 16 bases lay between the germline ends. The germline V gene has CDR1 MDHEN and CDR2 SYDVKM. This CDR3 is CASSFPAGPGAKNIQYF. The DNA for the CDR3 is TGTGCCAGCAGTTTTCCTGCGGGACCTGGGGCCAAAAACATTCAGTACTTC.

The table lists this clonotype with a few counts. This sequence joins TRBV12-3 or TRBV12-4 and TRBJ2-1; D ambiguous. V lost 3 bases and J 4 bases, leaving 13 bases between the germline ends. There are 15 residues in the CDR3. The CDR3 loop is CASSFFSQGYNEQFF. CDR3 nucleotides: TGTGCCAGCAGTTTTTTCTCACAAGGGTACAATGAGCAGTTCTTC.

This clonotype was recorded at least ten times. The V and J genes are TRBV12-3 or TRBV12-4 and TRBJ2-5; no clear D gene. This CDR3 has 13 amino acids. V lost 6 bases and J 7 bases, leaving 15 bases between the germline ends. CDR3 DNA sequence: TGTGCCAGCAGCCTAGGGTTGCCTGGGACCCAGTACTTC. It specifies CASSLGLPGTQYF.

This chain joins TRBV28 and TRBJ2-7; 12 bases align to TRBD1. Germline V gives CDR1 MDHEN, CDR2 SYDVKM. The CDR3 has 16 amino acids. V lost 3 bases, J lost 7 bases, and 10 bases stayed unmatched. The CDR3 DNA is TGTGCCAGCAGTTTCCTTTGGGACAGGGGGCTTGGGGAGCAGTACTTC. Protein sequence: CASSFLWDRGLGEQYF.

This clonotype has just a few counts. The rearrangement uses TRBV29-1 and TRBJ2-5; 15 positions agree with TRBD2. In germline, CDR1 is SQVTM, CDR2 ANQGSEA. CDR3 size: 15 residues. V was clipped by 6 bases and J by 5 bases; unmatched bases: 7. The CDR3 bases are TGCAGCGTGACCCCTGGACTAGCGGGAGGGGAGACCCAGTACTTC. It is translated as CSVTPGLAGGETQYF.

At least ten counts were recorded for this clonotype. The CDR3 bases are TGTGCCAGCAGCGTAGGAGGCGGGACATCCAGCGAGCAGTACTTC. This codes for CASSVGGGTSSEQYF. The chain couples TRBV9 to TRBJ2-7, with D possibly being TRBD1 or TRBD2 (6 bases each). Trimming stripped 0 bases from V and 6 bases from J, with 16 bases between. This CDR3 spans 15 amino acids. CDR1 is SGDLS and CDR2 is YYNGEE in the germline V gene.

This clonotype was observed a few times. This rearrangement joins TRBV10-1 to TRBJ1-4; TRBD1 aligns across 8 bases. Germline V lookup: CDR1 WNHNN, CDR2 SYGVQD (reference sequence). Trimming cost V 8 bases and J 5 bases; bases outside gene matches: 7. CDR3 size: 14 residues. The CDR3 DNA is TGCGCCAGCGTCCATCCAGGGGGCAATGAAAAACTGTTTTTT. Its translation: CASVHPGGNEKLFF.

This clonotype was seen more than once but under ten times. The gene calls are TRBV7-9 and TRBJ1-2, with D tentatively TRBD1 (6 bases). V lost 7 bases and J lost 5, with 20 bases in between. There are 15 residues in the CDR3. Germline V lookup: CDR1 SEHNR, CDR2 FQNEAQ (reference sequence). The CDR3 reads CASTIPRGRGYGYTF. The CDR3 nucleotides are TGTGCCAGCACCATCCCCCGGGGGCGAGGGTATGGCTACACCTTC. Full variable domain (remainder filled in from reference TRBV7-9 and TRBJ1-2): DTGVSQNPRHKITKRGQNVTFRCDPISEHNRLYWYRQTLGQGPEFLTYFQNEAQLEKSRLLSDRFSAERPKGSFSTLEIQRTEQGDSAMYLCASTIPRGRGYGYTFGSGTRLTVV.

The genes are TRBV3-1 and TRBJ2-7, with a possible D match to TRBD1 (6 bases). V lost 4 bases to trimming and J lost 6 bases, with 10 bases between them. This CDR3 contains 12 residues. Germline values: CDR1 LGHDT, CDR2 YNNKEL (reference sequence). The CDR3 reads CASSRGGSEQYF. In DNA form, the CDR3 reads TGTGCCAGCAGCCGAGGGGGTTCCGAGCAGTACTTC.

The chain employs TRBV7-9 and TRBJ2-5, with D unresolved. The V gene lost 0 bases and the J gene lost 0 bases, with 11 bases spanning the gap. Germline CDR1 is SEHNR and CDR2 is FQNEAQ (reference sequence). This CDR3 spans 16 amino acids. CDR3 protein: CASSLAAGWYQETQYF. The CDR3 DNA sequence: TGTGCCAGCAGCTTAGCAGCAGGATGGTACCAAGAGACCCAGTACTTC.

Here the CDR3 reads CASSVGTGTMVYNEQFF. The CDR3 coding sequence is TGTGCCAGCAGCGTAGGCACAGGGACAATGGTATACAATGAGCAGTTCTTC. The chain recombines TRBV9 with TRBJ2-1; possibly TRBD1 for D (6 bases). Deletions cut 0 bases from V and 4 bases from J, with 17 bases between. The length of the CDR3 is 17 residues. Germline V gene lookup returns CDR1 SGDLS and CDR2 YYNGEE.

This clonotype showed up many times. V gene TRBV2 combines with J gene TRBJ2-3, with 10 nucleotides matching TRBD1. The CDR3 loop spans 16 amino acids. Germline trimming cut 6 bases from V and 7 bases from J; bases unmatched to any gene: 13. In germline, CDR1 is SNHLY, CDR2 FYNNEI. The CDR3 reads CASRRQPGQGKNTQYF. CDR3 sequence (DNA): TGTGCCAGCAGACGACAACCGGGACAGGGGAAGAATACGCAGTATTTT.

The chain carries TRBV29-1 and TRBJ2-5, with 7 bases that match TRBD2. Germline CDR1 and CDR2: SQVTM and ANQGSEA. There are 13 residues in the CDR3. Trimming cost V 6 bases and J 5 bases; bases outside gene matches: 9. This CDR3 reads CSVGPSGSETQYF. In nucleotides, the CDR3 is TGCAGCGTCGGACCTAGCGGAAGCGAGACCCAGTACTTC.

This clonotype has only a few counts. The gene calls are TRBV20-1 and TRBJ2-7; D is unresolved. The CDR3 has 13 residues. V was pared by 4 bases and J by 2 bases, with 12 bases between. Germline assignment: CDR1 DFQATT and CDR2 SNEGSKA (reference sequence). In DNA form, the CDR3 reads TGCAGTGCTATCAGGACGGGCCCCTACGAGCAGTACTTC. Protein: CSAIRTGPYEQYF.

A remark on this clonotype: The germline gene is not matched at one end of the junction; a read error may be the cause. J is TRBJ2-2 and V is TRBV28; weak D call: TRBD2 (5 bases). CDR1 and CDR2 from the germline V gene are MDHEN and SYDVKM. CDR3 size: 18 residues. In DNA, the CDR3 is TGTGCCAGCAGTTTACCCCTCGCCGTCGACGGCGTCACCGGGGAGCTGCTTTTT. Its protein product is CASSLPLAVDGVTGELLF.

The J gene is TRBJ2-1, the V gene TRBV5-1, with 7 bases lining up with TRBD2. The CDR3 runs 17 residues. Germline loops: CDR1 SGHRS, CDR2 YFSETQ. Unmatched junction bases numbered 13, after V lost 4 bases and J lost 3 bases. The CDR3 is CASSMGGGGLFYNEQFF. The CDR3 DNA follows: TGCGCCAGCAGCATGGGGGGGGGAGGGCTCTTCTACAATGAGCAGTTCTTC. Filled out from reference TRBV5-1 and TRBJ2-1, the complete variable domain reads KAGVTQTPRYLIKTRGQQVTLSCSPISGHRSVSWYQQTPGQGLQFLFEYFSETQRNKGNFPGRFSGRQFSNSRSEMNVSTLELGDSALYLCASSMGGGGLFYNEQFFGPGTRLTVL.